This T cell receptor (beta chain) stems from a study of cytomegalovirus exposure and HLA in healthy donors. PCR primers comprised 60 Vbeta and 13 Jbeta primers. Sequenced by immunoSEQ multiplex PCR; TCRdb stores in-frame clones only, minus some. The sample lists over 130,000 clones; around 60% were seen once. After removal of 1 base from V and 9 bases from J, the junction contained 8 bases not matched to a gene. Germline-derived CDR1 and CDR2 are SEHNR and FQNEAQ (reference sequence). The CDR3 is 15 amino acids. This receptor was obtained from a woman aged 60 to 75 in good health and CMV-seropositive. The material sequenced was PBMCs. The rearrangement joins TRBV7-9 to TRBJ2-1, with 8 bases fitting TRBD2. This CDR3 is CASSLGVGGAFEQFF. CDR3 DNA: TGTGCCAGCAGCTTAGGGGTCGGGGGGGCATTTGAGCAGTTCTTC.